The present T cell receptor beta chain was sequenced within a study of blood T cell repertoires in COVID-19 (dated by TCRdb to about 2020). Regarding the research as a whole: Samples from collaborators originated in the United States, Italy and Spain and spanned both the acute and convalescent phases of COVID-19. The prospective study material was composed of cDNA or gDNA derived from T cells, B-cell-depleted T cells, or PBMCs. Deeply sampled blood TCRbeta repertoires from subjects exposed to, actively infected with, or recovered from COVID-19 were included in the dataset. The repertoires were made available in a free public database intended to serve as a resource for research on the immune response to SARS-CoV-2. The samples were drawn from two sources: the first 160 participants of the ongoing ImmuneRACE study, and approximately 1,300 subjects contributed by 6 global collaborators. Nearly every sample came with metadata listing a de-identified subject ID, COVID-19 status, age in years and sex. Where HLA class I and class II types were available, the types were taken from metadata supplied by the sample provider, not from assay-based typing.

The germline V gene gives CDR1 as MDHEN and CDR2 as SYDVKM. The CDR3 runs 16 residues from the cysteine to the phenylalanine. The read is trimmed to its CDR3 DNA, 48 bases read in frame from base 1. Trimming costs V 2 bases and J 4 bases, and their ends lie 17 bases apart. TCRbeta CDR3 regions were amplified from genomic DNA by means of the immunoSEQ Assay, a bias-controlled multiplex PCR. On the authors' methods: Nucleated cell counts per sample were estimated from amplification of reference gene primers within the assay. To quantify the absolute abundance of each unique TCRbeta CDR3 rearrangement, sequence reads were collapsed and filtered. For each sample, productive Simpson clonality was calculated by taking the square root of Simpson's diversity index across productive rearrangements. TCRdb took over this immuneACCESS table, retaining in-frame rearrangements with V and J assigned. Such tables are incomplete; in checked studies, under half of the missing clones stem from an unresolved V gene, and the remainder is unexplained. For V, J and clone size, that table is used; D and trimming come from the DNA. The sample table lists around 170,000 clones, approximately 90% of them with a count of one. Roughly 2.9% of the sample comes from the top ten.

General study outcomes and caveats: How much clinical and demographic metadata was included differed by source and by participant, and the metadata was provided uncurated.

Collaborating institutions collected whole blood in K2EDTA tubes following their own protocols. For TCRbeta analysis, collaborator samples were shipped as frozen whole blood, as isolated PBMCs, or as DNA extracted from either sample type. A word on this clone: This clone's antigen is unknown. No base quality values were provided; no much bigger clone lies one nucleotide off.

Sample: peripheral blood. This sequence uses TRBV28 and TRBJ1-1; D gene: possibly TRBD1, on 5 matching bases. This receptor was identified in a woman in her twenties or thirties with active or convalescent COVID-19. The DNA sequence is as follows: TGTGCCAGCAGTTTAAGTAGAGGGGTGGGAGGCACTGAAGCTTTCTTT. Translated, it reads CASSLSRGVGGTEAFF. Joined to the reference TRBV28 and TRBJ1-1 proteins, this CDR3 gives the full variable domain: DVKVTQSSRYLVKRTGEKVFLECVQDMDHENMFWYRQDPGLGLRLIYFSYDVKMKEKGDIPEGYSVSREKKERFSLILESASTNQTSMYLCASSLSRGVGGTEAFFGQGTRLTVV.